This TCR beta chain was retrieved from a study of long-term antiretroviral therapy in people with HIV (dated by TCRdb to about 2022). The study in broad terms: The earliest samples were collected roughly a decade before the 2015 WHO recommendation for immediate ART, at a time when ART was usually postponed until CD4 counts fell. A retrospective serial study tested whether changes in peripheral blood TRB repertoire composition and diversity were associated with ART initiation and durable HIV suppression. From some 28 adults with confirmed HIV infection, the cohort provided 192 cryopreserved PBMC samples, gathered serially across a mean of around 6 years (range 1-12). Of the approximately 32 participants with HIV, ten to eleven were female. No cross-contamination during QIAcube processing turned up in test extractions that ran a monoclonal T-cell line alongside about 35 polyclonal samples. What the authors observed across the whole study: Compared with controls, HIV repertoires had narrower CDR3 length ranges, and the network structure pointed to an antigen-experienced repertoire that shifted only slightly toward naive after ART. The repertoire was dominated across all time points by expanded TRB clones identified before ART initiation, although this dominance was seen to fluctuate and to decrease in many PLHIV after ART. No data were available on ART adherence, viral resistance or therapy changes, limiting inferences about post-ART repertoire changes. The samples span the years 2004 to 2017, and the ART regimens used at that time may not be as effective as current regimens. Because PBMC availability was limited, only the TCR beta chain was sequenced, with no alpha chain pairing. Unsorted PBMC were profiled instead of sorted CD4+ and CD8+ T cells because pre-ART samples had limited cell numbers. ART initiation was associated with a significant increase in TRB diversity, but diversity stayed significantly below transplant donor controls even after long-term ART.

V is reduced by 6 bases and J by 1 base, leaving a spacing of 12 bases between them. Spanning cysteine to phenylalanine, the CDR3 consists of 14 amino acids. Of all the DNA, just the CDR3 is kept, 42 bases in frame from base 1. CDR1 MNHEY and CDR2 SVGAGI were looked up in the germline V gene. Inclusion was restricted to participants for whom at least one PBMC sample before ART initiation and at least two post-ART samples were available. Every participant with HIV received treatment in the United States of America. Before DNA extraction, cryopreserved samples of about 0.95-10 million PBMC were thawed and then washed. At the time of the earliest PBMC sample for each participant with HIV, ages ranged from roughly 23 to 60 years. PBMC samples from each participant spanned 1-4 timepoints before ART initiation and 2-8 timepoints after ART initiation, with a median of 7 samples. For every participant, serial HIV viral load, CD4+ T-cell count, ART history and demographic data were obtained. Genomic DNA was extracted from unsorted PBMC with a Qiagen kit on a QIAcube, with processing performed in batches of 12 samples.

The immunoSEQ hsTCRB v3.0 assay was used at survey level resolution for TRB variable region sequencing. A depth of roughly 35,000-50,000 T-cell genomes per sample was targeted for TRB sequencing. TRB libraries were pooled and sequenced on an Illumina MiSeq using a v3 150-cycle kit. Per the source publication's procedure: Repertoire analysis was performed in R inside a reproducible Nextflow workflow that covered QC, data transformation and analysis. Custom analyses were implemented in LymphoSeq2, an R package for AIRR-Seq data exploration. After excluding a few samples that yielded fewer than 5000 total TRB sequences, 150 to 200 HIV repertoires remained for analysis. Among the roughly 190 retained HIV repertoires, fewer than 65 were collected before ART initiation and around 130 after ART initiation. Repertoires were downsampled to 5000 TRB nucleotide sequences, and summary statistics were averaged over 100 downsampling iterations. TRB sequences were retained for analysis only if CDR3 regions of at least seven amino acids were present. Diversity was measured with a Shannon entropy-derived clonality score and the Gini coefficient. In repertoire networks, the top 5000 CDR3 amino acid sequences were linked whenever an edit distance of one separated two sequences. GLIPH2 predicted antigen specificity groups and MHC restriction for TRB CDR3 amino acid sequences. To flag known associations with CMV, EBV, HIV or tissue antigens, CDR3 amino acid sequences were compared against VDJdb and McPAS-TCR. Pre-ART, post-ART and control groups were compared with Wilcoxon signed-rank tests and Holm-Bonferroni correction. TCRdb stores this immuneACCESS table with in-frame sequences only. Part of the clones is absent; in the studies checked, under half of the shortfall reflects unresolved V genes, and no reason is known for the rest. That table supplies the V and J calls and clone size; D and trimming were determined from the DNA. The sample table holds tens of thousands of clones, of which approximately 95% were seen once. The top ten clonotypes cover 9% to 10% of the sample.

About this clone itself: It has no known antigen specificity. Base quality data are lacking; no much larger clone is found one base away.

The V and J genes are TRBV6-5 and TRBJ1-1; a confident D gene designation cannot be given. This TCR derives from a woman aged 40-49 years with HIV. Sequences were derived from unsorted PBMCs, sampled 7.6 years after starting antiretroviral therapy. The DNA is TGTGCCAGCAGATCCGCGGGAGCGAACACTGAAGCTTTCTTT. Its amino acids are CASRSAGANTEAFF.